Following are 17 T cell receptor beta chains from one sample sequenced in a study of T cell responses to AZD1222 COVID-19 vaccine. Using immunoSEQ multiplex PCR, the repertoire was profiled, and TCRdb retains in-frame clones only, with some absent. The sample lists some 100,000 clones, about 90% seen once, with roughly 5.2% in the top ten. The sequences come from peripheral blood, collected on day 0 of AZD1222 vaccination. The origin of the receptors is an adult in good health.

Only a few counts were recorded for this clone. The rearrangement joins TRBV18 to TRBJ1-2; D is undetermined. The germline V gene has CDR1 KGHSH and CDR2 LQKENI. This CDR3 is built from 14 residues. The V end was cut by 5 bases, the J end by 0 bases, with 10 bases between. The CDR3: CASSTGISNYGYTF. CDR3 DNA sequence: TGTGCCAGCTCAACCGGAATTTCTAACTATGGCTACACCTTC.

This sequence joins TRBV9 and TRBJ2-3; a weak D match, TRBD1 (5 bases). The CDR3 contains 17 residues. V was cut by 5 bases and J by 4 bases, with 23 bases left in between. Germline values: CDR1 SGDLS, CDR2 YYNGEE. The CDR3, as DNA: TGTGCCAGCAGTCCCAGGTGGGGTTCTGGGGCCGCAGATACGCAGTATTTT. Its protein product is CASSPRWGSGAADTQYF.

The V gene is TRBV15, the J gene TRBJ1-2, with 7 bases aligning to TRBD1. Per germline, CDR1 LNHNV and CDR2 YYDKDF (reference sequence). CDR3 length equals 15 residues. V lost 5 bases to trimming and J lost 8 bases; unmatched junction nucleotides: 14. The CDR3, as DNA: TGTGCCACCAGCGGGTACCTCCGCAACAGGGGAGGCTACACCTTC. Protein product: CATSGYLRNRGGYTF. Supplemented by reference TRBV15 and TRBJ1-2, the full variable domain reads DAMVIQNPRYQVTQFGKPVTLSCSQTLNHNVMYWYQQKSSQAPKLLFHYYDKDFNNEADTPDNFQSRRPNTSFCFLDIRSPGLGDTAMYLCATSGYLRNRGGYTFGSGTRLTVV.

The chain couples TRBV12-2 to TRBJ2-1; the table gives TRBD2 as D, unverified against the DNA. TRBV12-2 is classified as a pseudogene. This CDR3 is built from 17 residues. As DNA, the CDR3 is TGTGCAAGTCGCTTCCCGGGGACTAGCGGGGGCTACAATGAGCAGTTCTTC. Its protein is CASRFPGTSGGYNEQFF.

The rearrangement links TRBV18 to TRBJ1-6; no clear D. V shed 2 bases and J shed 6 bases, with 11 bases lying between them. Looked up from germline, CDR1 is KGHSH and CDR2 is LQKENI. This CDR3 has 15 residues. The CDR3 loop reads CASSPKTQSNSPLHF. The CDR3 bases are TGTGCCAGCTCACCAAAGACCCAAAGTAATTCACCCCTCCACTTT.

This chain connects TRBV4-3 to TRBJ1-2, with 9 positions matching TRBD1. The trim removed 4 bases at V and 3 bases at J, leaving 9 bases unmatched. The CDR3 spans 16 residues. The germline V gene encodes CDR1 LGHNA and CDR2 YSLEER. CDR3: CASSPDLQGAYYGYTF. The CDR3 DNA follows: TGCGCCAGCAGCCCCGACCTACAGGGGGCCTACTATGGCTACACCTTC.

The chain joins TRBV7-2 to TRBJ2-3; tentatively, D is TRBD1 or TRBD2 (5 bases each). Per the germline V gene, CDR1 is SGHTA and CDR2 is FQGNSA. V was shortened by 3 bases and J by 4 bases, with 11 bases between the two germline ends. The CDR3 contains 14 residues. The chain's CDR3 is CASSLSGASDTQYF. The CDR3, as DNA: TGTGCCAGCAGCTTGTCCGGGGCATCAGATACGCAGTATTTT.

The chain uses TRBV9 and TRBJ2-1; TRBD1 aligns across 9 bases. This CDR3 contains 16 residues. The J segment lost 1 base and the V segment lost 1 base, leaving 3 bases of the junction unmatched. CDR1 and CDR2 (germline): SGDLS, YYNGEE. In DNA form, the CDR3 reads TGTGCCAGCAGCGTATTACAGGGGGCTTCCTACAATGAGCAGTTCTTC. Its protein is CASSVLQGASYNEQFF.

The rearrangement links TRBV30 to TRBJ2-3, with TRBD2 identical over 9 bases. The V and J ends lost 7 bases and 1 base, in that order; junction bases with no gene match: 3. CDR3 length equals 13 residues. Germline assignment: CDR1 GTSNPN and CDR2 SVGIG (reference sequence). CDR3 sequence (DNA): TGTGCCTCCGAGCGGGAGGGCACAGATACGCAGTATTTT. It translates to CASEREGTDTQYF.

The chain combines TRBV28 with TRBJ1-3; 9 bases are a match to TRBD1. The V and J ends lost 10 bases and 0 bases, in that order; junction bases with no gene match: 4. Germline V CDR1 and CDR2: MDHEN, SYDVKM. The CDR3 has 14 residues. The CDR3 nucleotides read TGTGCCACAGGGACAGGGAACTCTGGAAACACCATATATTTT. This gives the protein CATGTGNSGNTIYF.

This clone was recorded once. The chain has TRBV4-1 and TRBJ2-1, with TRBD2 matching over 13 bases. The CDR3 is 18 amino acids. CDR1 and CDR2 (germline): MGHRA, YSYEKL. V lost 3 bases to trimming and J lost 6 bases; unmatched junction nucleotides: 11. The CDR3 protein is CASSQAGLAGDGANEQFF. In DNA, the CDR3 is TGCGCCAGCAGCCAGGCTGGACTAGCGGGAGACGGGGCCAATGAGCAGTTCTTC.

This chain joins TRBV12-3 or TRBV12-4 and TRBJ1-5; possibly TRBD1 for D (5 bases). This CDR3 comprises 13 residues. Trimming shortened V by 8 bases and J by 2 bases, and 10 bases separated the two germline ends. The DNA for the CDR3 is TGTGCCAGCCACGGAGGGGGCAATCAGCCCCAGCATTTT. Encoded protein: CASHGGGNQPQHF.

The rearrangement uses TRBV5-4 and TRBJ1-1, with D tentatively TRBD1 (5 bases). CDR1 SGHNT and CDR2 YYREEE come from the germline V gene (reference sequence). V lost 3 bases to trimming and J lost 0 bases, with 6 bases between them. This CDR3 comprises 13 residues. The CDR3: CASSWGVNTEAFF. In DNA form, the CDR3 reads TGTGCCAGCAGCTGGGGGGTGAACACTGAAGCTTTCTTT.

This sequence joins TRBV19 and TRBJ2-6; no definite D call. V dropped 8 bases and J dropped 2 bases, with 7 bases sitting between them. The CDR3 is made up of 13 amino acids. The germline V gene encodes CDR1 LNHDA and CDR2 SQIVND (reference sequence). The CDR3 is CASCGTGANVLTF. Here the CDR3 DNA reads TGTGCCAGTTGTGGGACTGGGGCCAACGTCCTGACTTTC.

The V and J genes are TRBV14 and TRBJ2-3; D may correspond to TRBD1 or TRBD2 (6 bases each). Germline V CDR1 and CDR2: SGHDN, FVKESK. CDR3 length: 15 residues. Trimming removed 4 bases at V and 5 bases at J, with 16 bases between. CDR3 protein: CASSPVGGKIDTQYF. The CDR3 DNA reads as TGTGCCAGCAGCCCGGTGGGGGGCAAGATAGATACGCAGTATTTT.

This clone was seen a handful of times. The chain is built from TRBV7-2 and TRBJ1-3; 8 bases match TRBD1. J lost 4 bases, V lost 2 bases, and 4 bases had no gene match. This CDR3 contains 15 residues. Germline-derived CDR1 and CDR2 are SGHTA and FQGNSA. The CDR3 DNA sequence: TGTGCCAGCAGCTTACAGGGGGCGCAAGGAAACACCATATATTTT. Encoded protein: CASSLQGAQGNTIYF. Filled out from reference TRBV7-2 and TRBJ1-3, the complete variable domain reads GAGVSQSPSNKVTEKGKDVELRCDPISGHTALYWYRQSLGQGLEFLIYFQGNSAPDKSGLPSDRFSAERTGGSVSTLTIQRTQQEDSAVYLCASSLQGAQGNTIYFGEGSWLTVV.

The gene calls are TRBV9 and TRBJ1-2, with D perhaps matching TRBD1 (6 bases). V lost 2 bases, J lost 6 bases, and 17 bases lay in between. The length of the CDR3 is 15 residues. Germline-derived CDR1 and CDR2 are SGDLS and YYNGEE. The CDR3 spells CASSVGGGINDGYTF. CDR3 DNA: TGTGCCAGCAGCGTGGGGGGCGGCATAAACGATGGCTACACCTTC.